This is a list of T cell receptor beta chains from one sample in a study of technical replicates of blood from several donors. Only in-frame clones appear in the TCRdb table, and some are missing; sequencing was by immunoSEQ multiplex PCR. The profile shows around 70,000 clones, 93% of them singletons. Sequencing input: T cells isolated from PBMCs. These receptor sequences come from a human donor in good health. Each CDR3 is given with its conserved first and last residue. Each record gives: V gene, clone size, J gene, CDR3 protein. A row's size may be missing; if present it is once, few, many or a size class.

TRBV15,once,TRBJ1-3,CATSFRTAGNTIYF
TRBV6-5,-,TRBJ1-1,CASSQGALNTEAFF
TRBV6-5,-,TRBJ1-1,CASSHDREAFF
TRBV6-1,-,TRBJ1-1,CASKTGTYTEAFF
TRBV15,-,TRBJ2-2,CATSRGQILNTGELFF
TRBV29-1,-,TRBJ1-1,CSVDSPELNTEAFF
TRBV7-2,-,TRBJ2-1,CASSLELAVEQFF
TRBV7-6,-,TRBJ1-1,CASRSKGPNTEAFF
TRBV29-1,once,TRBJ2-2,CSVVGLAGDTGELFF
TRBV9,-,TRBJ1-2,CASSVQGDYGYTF
TRBV4-1,-,TRBJ1-2,CASSRWNARSGYTF
TRBV27,-,TRBJ2-7,CASRGLSYEQYF
TRBV28,-,TRBJ1-5,CASSTGTLANQPQHF
TRBV2,-,TRBJ2-5,CASNSQETQYF
TRBV11-2,once,TRBJ1-1,CASSPQASTEAFF
TRBV4-2,-,TRBJ2-3,CASSPNGDTQYF
TRBV29-1,-,TRBJ2-6,CSVVGAGANVLTF
TRBV18,-,TRBJ2-7,CASYQDSSVGEQYF
TRBV7-9,-,TRBJ1-1,CASSGNTEAFF
TRBV28,-,TRBJ1-1,CASSLLGREAEAFF
TRBV10-3,-,TRBJ2-7,CAISEIGYEQYF
TRBV6-5,-,TRBJ1-1,CASRPPRGDTEAFF
TRBV4-1,-,TRBJ2-5,CASSRPGQETQYF
TRBV20-1,-,TRBJ1-2,CSAAGGLGYTF
TRBV10-3,few,TRBJ1-1,CAIRGDTNTEAFF
TRBV29-1,once,TRBJ2-7,CSVRDNEQYF
TRBV6-1,-,TRBJ1-1,CATARYTEAFF
TRBV12-5,-,TRBJ1-1,CASVKGGFPEAFF
TRBV30,once,TRBJ1-2,CAWTPGQGYGYTF
TRBV19,-,TRBJ2-7,CATSGGLAAYEQYF
TRBV19,-,TRBJ1-6,CASSRGQGYNSPLHF